This T cell receptor (beta chain) was found in a study of blood T cell repertoires in COVID-19. The V and J ends lost 6 bases and 5 bases respectively, with 8 bases between them. The CDR3 length is 12 residues. Germline V gene lookup returns CDR1 MNHEY and CDR2 SVGAGI. Sequencing used immunoSEQ multiplex PCR; TCRdb keeps in-frame clones, though not all of them. The table includes 50,000 or so clones, approximately 80% detected once. The sample comprised peripheral blood. The chain uses TRBV6-5 and TRBJ1-5; TRBD1 might be the D (5 bases). This sequence was found in an elderly man with COVID-19, enrolled during active disease. DNA of the CDR3: TGTGCCAGCAGGAAAGGGGATCAGCCCCAGCATTTT. Residues: CASRKGDQPQHF.